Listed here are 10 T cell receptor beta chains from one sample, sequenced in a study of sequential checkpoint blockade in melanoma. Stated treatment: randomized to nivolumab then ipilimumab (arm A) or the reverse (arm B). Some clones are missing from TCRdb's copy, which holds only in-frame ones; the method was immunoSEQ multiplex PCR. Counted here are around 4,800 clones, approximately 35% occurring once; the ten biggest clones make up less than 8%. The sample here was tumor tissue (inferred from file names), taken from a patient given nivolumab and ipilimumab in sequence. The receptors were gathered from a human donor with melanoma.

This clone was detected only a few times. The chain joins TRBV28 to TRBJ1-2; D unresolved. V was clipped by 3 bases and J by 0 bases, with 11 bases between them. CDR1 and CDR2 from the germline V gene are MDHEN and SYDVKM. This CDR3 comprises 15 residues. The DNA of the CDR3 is TGTGCCAGCAGTTTGCCTCGGCAGGCTAACTATGGCTACACCTTC. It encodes CASSLPRQANYGYTF.

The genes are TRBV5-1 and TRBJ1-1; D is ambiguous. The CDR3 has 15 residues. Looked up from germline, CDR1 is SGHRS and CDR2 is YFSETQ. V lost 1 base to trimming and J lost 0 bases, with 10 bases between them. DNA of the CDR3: TGCGCCAGCAGCTTGAGTAGACGAATGAACACTGAAGCTTTCTTT. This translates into CASSLSRRMNTEAFF.

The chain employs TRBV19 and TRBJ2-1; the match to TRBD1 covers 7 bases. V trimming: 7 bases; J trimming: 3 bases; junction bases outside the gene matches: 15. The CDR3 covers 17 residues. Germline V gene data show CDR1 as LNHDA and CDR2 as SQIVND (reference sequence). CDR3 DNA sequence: TGTGCCAGTACCCCCAGGTCCAAGGGGGCCAACTACAATGAGCAGTTCTTC. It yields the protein CASTPRSKGANYNEQFF.

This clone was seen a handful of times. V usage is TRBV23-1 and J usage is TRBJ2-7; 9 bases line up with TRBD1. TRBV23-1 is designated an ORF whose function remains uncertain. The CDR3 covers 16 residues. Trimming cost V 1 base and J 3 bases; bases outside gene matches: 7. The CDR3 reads CASSQYKGQGFYEQYF. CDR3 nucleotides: TGCGCCAGCAGTCAATATAAGGGACAGGGATTCTACGAGCAGTACTTC.

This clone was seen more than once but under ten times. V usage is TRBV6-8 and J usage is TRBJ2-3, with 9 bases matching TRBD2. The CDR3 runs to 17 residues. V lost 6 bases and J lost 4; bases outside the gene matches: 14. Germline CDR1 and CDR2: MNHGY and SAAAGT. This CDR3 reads CASRFEPSGVSADTQYF. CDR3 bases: TGTGCCAGCAGGTTTGAGCCTAGCGGGGTGAGCGCAGATACGCAGTATTTT.

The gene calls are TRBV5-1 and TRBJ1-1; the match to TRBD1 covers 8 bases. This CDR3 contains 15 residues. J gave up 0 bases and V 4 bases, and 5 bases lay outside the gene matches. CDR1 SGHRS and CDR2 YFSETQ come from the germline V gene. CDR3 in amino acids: CASSRGGQVNTEAFF. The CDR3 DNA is TGCGCCAGCAGCCGAGGGGGACAGGTGAACACTGAAGCTTTCTTT.

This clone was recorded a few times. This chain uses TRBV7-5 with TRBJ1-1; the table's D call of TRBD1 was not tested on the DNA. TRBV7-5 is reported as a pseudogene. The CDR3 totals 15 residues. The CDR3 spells CASSELQGLETEAFF. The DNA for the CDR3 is TGTGCCAGCAGCGAACTACAGGGCTTGGAGACTGAAGCTTTCTTT.

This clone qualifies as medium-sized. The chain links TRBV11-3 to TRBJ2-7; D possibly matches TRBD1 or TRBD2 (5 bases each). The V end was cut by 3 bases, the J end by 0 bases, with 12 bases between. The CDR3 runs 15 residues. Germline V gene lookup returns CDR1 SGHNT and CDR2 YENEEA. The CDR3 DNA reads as TGTGCCAGCAGCTTCGGGACCCAGAGCTCCTACGAGCAGTACTTC. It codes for CASSFGTQSSYEQYF.

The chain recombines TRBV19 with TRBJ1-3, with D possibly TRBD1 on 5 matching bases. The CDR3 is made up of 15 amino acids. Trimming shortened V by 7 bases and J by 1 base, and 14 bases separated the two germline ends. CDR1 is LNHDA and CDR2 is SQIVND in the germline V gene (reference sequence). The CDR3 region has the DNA TGTGCCAGTACGGCAGGGAGAAGTTCTGGAAACACCATATATTTT. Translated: CASTAGRSSGNTIYF.

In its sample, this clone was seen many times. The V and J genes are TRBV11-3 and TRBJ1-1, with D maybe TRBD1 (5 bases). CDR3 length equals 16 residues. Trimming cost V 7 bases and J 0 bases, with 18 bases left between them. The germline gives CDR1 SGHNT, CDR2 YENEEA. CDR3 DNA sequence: TGTGCCAGCAAAGGGATGCCCCGGGGGGTGAACACTGAAGCTTTCTTT. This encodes CASKGMPRGVNTEAFF.